Each of the 9 T cell receptor beta chains below was sequenced from the same sample in a study of T-cell reconstitution after alpha-beta-depleted transplantation in children. Molecular barcoding with unique molecular identifiers was used for the TCRbeta library. TCRdb analysed the PCR reads with MiXCR anew, one entry per CDR3 protein. Seen here are under 850,000 distinct CDR3 sequences, under 15% observed once, and the top ten hold about 0.77%. Sequenced material: PBMCs, taken before TCRalphabeta/CD19-depleted stem cell transplant. All receptors derive from a girl aged 2-9 years with congenital amegakaryocytic thrombocytopenia, due to receive a stem cell transplant.

A few counts support this clonotype. This chain connects TRBV30 to TRBJ2-2; 8 positions match TRBD2. The CDR3 contains 16 residues. The J segment lost 4 bases and the V segment lost 4 bases, leaving 11 bases of the junction unmatched. CDR1 is GTSNPN, CDR2 SVGIG, per germline (reference sequence). The CDR3 spells CAWTSYPREATGELFF. CDR3 coding DNA: TGTGCCTGGACCTCATATCCGCGGGAGGCCACCGGGGAGCTGTTTTTT.

About this clonotype itself: Just one base apart from a much larger clone, this may be a read error. This sequence joins TRBV7-8 and TRBJ2-3; D is ambiguous. CDR1 is SGHVS, CDR2 FQNEAQ, per germline. Trimming left V 7 bases short and J 2 bases short, with 7 bases between. The CDR3 has 12 amino acids. CDR3 DNA sequence: TGTGCCAGCACCCCCTACACAGATACGCAGTATTTT. It translates to CASTPYTDTQYF.

This clonotype was counted many times. The chain joins TRBV20-1 to TRBJ2-3; 10 nucleotides line up with TRBD1. The CDR3 runs to 14 residues. Trimming removed 1 base from V and 8 bases from J; junction bases left unmatched: 6. Germline loops: CDR1 DFQATT, CDR2 SNEGSKA (reference sequence). CDR3 region: CSARGQGASLTQYF. CDR3 bases: TGCAGTGCTAGAGGACAGGGGGCCAGTCTTACGCAGTATTTT.

This clonotype was seen repeatedly, ten times or more. The chain employs TRBV5-1 and TRBJ2-1, with D maybe TRBD2 (6 bases). Germline-derived CDR1 and CDR2 are SGHRS and YFSETQ. V dropped 0 bases and J dropped 4 bases, with 14 bases sitting between them. CDR3 length: 16 residues. The CDR3 loop is CASSLGTGVEYNEQFF. The DNA for the CDR3 is TGCGCCAGCAGCTTGGGGACGGGAGTCGAGTACAATGAGCAGTTCTTC.

This clonotype has a count of ten or more. The chain has TRBV5-1 and TRBJ2-3; 9 positions match TRBD1. Germline assignment: CDR1 SGHRS and CDR2 YFSETQ. The CDR3 covers 17 residues. V lost 1 base, J lost 2 bases, and 8 bases stayed unmatched. CDR3 DNA sequence: TGCGCCAGCAGCTTGTGGCCCGGGACAGGGACCACAGATACGCAGTATTTT. As protein: CASSLWPGTGTTDTQYF.

The chain combines TRBV20-1 with TRBJ2-2, with D possibly TRBD1 on 5 matching bases. The germline V gene encodes CDR1 DFQATT and CDR2 SNEGSKA (reference sequence). This CDR3 has 14 residues. The V and J ends lost 2 bases and 3 bases respectively, with 10 bases between them. The CDR3 DNA sequence: TGCAGTGCTAGATTTGTAGGGGACACCGGGGAGCTGTTTTTT. The encoded protein is CSARFVGDTGELFF.

In its sample, this clonotype was seen a few times. The chain carries TRBV20-1 and TRBJ2-7; 8 nucleotides agree with TRBD2. Germline CDR1 is DFQATT and CDR2 is SNEGSKA (reference sequence). The CDR3 runs to 15 residues. V shed 0 bases, J shed 3 bases, and the junction held 7 bases outside the gene matches. In DNA form, the CDR3 reads TGCAGTGCTAGAGAGACGGGACTAGAGGACTACGAGCAGTACTTC. Translating gives CSARETGLEDYEQYF.

This clonotype has more than one count but fewer than ten. The chain carries TRBV20-1 and TRBJ2-1; 13 nucleotides align to TRBD2. The germline V gene encodes CDR1 DFQATT and CDR2 SNEGSKA (reference sequence). Trimming took 5 bases from V and 8 from J; bases not matched to a gene: 18. The CDR3 is made up of 18 amino acids. The CDR3 coding sequence is TGCAGTGCTTCCTCAACTAGCGGGAGGGCCCAGGATTTTGATGAGCAGTTCTTC. Translating gives CSASSTSGRAQDFDEQFF.

This clonotype was recorded many times. J is TRBJ2-2 and V is TRBV7-2; 8 bases map to TRBD2. The V gene end was trimmed by 2 bases and the J gene end by 5 bases; junction bases not matched to a gene: 7. Germline assignment: CDR1 SGHTA and CDR2 FQGNSA. This CDR3 spans 16 amino acids. The CDR3 nucleotides are TGTGCCAGCAGCTTACCAGCGGGAGTAAGGACCGGGGAGCTGTTTTTT. Protein sequence: CASSLPAGVRTGELFF.